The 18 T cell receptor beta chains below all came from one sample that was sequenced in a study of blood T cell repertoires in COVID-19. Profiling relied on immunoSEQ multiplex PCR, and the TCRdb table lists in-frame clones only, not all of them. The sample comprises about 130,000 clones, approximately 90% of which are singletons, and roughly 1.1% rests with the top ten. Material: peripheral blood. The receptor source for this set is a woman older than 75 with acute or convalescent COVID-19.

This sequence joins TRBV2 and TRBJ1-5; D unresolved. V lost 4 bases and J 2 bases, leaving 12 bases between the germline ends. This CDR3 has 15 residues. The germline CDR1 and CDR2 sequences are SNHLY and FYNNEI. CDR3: CASSAEGQGNQPQHF. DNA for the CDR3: TGTGCCAGCAGTGCTGAGGGTCAAGGCAATCAGCCCCAGCATTTT.

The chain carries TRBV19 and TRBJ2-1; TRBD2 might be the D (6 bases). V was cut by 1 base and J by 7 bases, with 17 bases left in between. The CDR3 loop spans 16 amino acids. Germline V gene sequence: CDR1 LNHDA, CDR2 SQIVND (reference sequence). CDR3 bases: TGTGCCAGTAGTATAGGGGGAGGACTCCTTGAGAATGAGCAGTTCTTC. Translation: CASSIGGGLLENEQFF.

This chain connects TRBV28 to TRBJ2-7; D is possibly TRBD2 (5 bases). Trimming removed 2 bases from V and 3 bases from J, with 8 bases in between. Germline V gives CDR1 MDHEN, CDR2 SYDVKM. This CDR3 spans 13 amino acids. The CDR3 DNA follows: TGTGCCAGCAGTTTAACGGGGAGCTACGAGCAGTACTTC. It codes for CASSLTGSYEQYF. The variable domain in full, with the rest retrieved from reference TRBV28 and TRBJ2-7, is DVKVTQSSRYLVKRTGEKVFLECVQDMDHENMFWYRQDPGLGLRLIYFSYDVKMKEKGDIPEGYSVSREKKERFSLILESASTNQTSMYLCASSLTGSYEQYFGPGTRLTVT.

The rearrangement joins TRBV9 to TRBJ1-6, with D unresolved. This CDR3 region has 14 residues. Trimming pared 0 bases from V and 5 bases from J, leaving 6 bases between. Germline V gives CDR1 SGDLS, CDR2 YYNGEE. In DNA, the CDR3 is TGTGCCAGCAGCGTAGTACAGAATAATTCACCCCTCCACTTT. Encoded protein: CASSVVQNNSPLHF.

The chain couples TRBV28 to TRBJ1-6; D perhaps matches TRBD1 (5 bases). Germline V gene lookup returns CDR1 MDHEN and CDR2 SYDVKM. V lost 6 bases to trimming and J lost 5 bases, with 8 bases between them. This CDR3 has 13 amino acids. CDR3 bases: TGTGCCAGCAGCAGGGTAGATAATTCACCCCTCCACTTT. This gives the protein CASSRVDNSPLHF.

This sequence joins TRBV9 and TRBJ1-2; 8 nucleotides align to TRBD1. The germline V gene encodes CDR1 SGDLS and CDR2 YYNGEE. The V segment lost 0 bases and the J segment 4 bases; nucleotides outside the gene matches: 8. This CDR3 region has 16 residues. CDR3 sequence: CASSVGFRGRSYGYTF. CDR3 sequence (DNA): TGTGCCAGCAGCGTAGGTTTCAGGGGGCGCAGCTATGGCTACACCTTC.

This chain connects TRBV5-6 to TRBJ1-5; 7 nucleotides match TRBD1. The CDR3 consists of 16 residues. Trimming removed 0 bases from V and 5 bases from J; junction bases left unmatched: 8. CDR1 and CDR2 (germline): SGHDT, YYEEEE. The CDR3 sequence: CASSLGPGQGDQPQHF. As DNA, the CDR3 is TGTGCCAGCAGCTTGGGGCCCGGCCAGGGGGATCAGCCCCAGCATTTT.

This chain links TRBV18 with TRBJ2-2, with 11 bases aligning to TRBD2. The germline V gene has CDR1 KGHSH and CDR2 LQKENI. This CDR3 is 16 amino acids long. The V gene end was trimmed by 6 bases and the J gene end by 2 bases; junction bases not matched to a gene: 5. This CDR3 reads CASSTSGGENTGELFF. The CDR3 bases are TGTGCCAGCTCTACTAGCGGGGGAGAAAACACCGGGGAGCTGTTTTTT.

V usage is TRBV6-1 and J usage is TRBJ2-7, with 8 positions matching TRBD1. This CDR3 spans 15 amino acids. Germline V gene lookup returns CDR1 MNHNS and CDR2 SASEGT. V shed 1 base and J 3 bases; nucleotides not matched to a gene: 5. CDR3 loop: CASSEGQGAFYEQYF. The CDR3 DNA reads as TGTGCCAGCAGTGAAGGGCAGGGGGCCTTCTACGAGCAGTACTTC.

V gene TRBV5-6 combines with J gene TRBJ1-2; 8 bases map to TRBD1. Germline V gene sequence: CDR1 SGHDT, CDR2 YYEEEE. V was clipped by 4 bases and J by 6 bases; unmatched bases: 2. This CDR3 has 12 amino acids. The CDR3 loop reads CASSPGGHGYTF. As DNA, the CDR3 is TGTGCCAGCAGCCCAGGGGGCCATGGCTACACCTTC.

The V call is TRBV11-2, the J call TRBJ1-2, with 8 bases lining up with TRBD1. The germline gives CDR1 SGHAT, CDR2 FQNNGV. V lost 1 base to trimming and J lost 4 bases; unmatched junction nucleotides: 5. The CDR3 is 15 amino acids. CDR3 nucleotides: TGTGCCAGCAGCTTAGGACAGGGGTGGTCCTATGGCTACACCTTC. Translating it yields CASSLGQGWSYGYTF.

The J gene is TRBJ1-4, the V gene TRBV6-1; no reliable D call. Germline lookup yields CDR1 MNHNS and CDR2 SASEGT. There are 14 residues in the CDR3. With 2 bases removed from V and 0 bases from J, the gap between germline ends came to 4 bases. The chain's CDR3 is CASSEQATNEKLFF. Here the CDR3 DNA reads TGTGCCAGCAGTGAACAGGCAACTAATGAAAAACTGTTTTTT.

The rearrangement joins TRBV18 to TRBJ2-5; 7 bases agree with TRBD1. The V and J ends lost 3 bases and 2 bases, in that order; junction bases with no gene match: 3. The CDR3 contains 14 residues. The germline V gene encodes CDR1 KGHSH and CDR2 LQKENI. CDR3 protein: CASSPGQAQETQYF. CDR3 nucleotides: TGTGCCAGCTCACCCGGACAGGCACAAGAGACCCAGTACTTC.

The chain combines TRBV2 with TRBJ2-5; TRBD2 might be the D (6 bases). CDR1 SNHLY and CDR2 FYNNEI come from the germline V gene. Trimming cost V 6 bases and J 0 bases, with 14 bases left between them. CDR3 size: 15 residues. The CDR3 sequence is CASSPRLGNQETQYF. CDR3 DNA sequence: TGTGCCAGCAGCCCCAGACTAGGGAACCAAGAGACCCAGTACTTC.

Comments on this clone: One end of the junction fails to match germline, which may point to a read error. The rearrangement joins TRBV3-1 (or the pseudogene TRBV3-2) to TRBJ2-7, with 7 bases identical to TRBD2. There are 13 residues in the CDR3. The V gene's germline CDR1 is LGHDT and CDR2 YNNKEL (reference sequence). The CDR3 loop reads CASSQDGGVPPNF. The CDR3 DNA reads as TGTGCCAGCAGCCAAGATGGGGGGGTGCCTCCAAACTTC.

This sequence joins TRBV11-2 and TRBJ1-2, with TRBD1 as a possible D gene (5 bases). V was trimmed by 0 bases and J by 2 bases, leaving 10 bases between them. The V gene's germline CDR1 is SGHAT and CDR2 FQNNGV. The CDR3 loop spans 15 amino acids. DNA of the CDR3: TGTGCCAGCAGCTTAGACAGGGCCAGCAACTATGGCTACACCTTC. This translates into CASSLDRASNYGYTF.

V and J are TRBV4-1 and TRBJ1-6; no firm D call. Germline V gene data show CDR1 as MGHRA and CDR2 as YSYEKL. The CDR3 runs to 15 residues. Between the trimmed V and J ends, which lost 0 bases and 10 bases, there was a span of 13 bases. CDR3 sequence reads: CASSQERFSRSPLHF. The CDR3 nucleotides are TGCGCCAGCAGCCAAGAACGTTTTAGTAGATCACCCCTCCACTTT.

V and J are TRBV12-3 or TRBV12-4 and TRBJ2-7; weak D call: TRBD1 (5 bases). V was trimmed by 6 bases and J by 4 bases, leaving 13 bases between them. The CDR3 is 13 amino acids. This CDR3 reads CASSPGHSYEQYF. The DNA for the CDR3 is TGTGCCAGCAGCCCAGGACACTCATACGAGCAGTACTTC.